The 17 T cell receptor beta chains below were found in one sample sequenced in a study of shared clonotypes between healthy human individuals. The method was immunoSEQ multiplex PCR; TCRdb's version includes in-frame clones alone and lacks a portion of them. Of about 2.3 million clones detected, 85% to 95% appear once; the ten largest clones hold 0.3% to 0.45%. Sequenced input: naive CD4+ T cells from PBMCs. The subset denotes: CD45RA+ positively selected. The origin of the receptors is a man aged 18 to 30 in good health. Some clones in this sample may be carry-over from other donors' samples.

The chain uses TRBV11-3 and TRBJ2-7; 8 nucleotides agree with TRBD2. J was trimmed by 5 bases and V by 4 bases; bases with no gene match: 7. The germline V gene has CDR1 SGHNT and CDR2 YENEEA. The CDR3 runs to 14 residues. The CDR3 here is CASSSRGGHNEQYF. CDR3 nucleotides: TGTGCCAGCAGCTCCCGGGGGGGGCACAACGAGCAGTACTTC.

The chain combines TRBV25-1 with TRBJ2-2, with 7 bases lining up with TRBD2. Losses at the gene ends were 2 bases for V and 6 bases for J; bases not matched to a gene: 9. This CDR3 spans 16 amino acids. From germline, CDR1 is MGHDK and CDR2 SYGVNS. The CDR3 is CASSERGGSGSGELFF. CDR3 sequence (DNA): TGTGCCAGCAGTGAACGAGGCGGGAGTGGGTCCGGGGAGCTGTTTTTT.

The chain's CDR3 is CALRGSGANVLTF. Written as DNA, the CDR3 is TGTGCCCTGAGGGGGTCTGGGGCCAACGTCCTGACTTTC. The V call is TRBV28, the J call TRBJ2-6; weak D call: TRBD1 (6 bases). This CDR3 comprises 13 residues. Trimming shortened V by 11 bases and J by 1 base, and 9 bases separated the two germline ends. Per the germline V gene, CDR1 is MDHEN and CDR2 is SYDVKM.

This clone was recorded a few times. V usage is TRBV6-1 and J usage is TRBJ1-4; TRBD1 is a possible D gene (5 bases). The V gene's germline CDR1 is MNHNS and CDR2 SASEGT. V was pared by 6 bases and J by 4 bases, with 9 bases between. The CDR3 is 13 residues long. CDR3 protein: CASSATGNEKLFF. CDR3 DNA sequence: TGTGCCAGCAGCGCCACAGGTAATGAAAAACTGTTTTTT.

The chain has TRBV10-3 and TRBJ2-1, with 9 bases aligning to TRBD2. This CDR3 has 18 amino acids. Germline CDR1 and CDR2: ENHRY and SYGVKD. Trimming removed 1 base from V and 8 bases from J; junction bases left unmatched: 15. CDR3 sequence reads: CAISEYPVSGGRADEQFF. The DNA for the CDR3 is TGTGCCATCAGTGAGTACCCAGTTTCTGGCGGGAGGGCCGATGAGCAGTTCTTC.

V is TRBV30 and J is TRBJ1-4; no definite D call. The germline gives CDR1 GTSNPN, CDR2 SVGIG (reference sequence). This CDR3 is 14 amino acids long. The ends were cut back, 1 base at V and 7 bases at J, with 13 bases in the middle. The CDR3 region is CAWSAASSREKLFF. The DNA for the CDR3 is TGTGCCTGGAGTGCGGCCAGTAGCCGTGAAAAACTGTTTTTT.

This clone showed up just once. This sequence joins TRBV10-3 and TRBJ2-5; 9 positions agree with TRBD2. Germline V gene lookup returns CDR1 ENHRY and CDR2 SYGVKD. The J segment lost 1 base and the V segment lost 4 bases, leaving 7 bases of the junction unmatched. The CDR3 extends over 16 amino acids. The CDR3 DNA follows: TGTGCCATCAGTGTGGCGGCTAGCGGGATCCAAGAGACCCAGTACTTC. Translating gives CAISVAASGIQETQYF.

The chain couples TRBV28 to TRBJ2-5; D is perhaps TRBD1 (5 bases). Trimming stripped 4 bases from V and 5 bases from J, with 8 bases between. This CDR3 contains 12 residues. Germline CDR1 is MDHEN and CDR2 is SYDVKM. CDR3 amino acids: CASSSRVETQYF. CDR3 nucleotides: TGTGCCAGCAGTTCCAGGGTTGAGACCCAGTACTTC. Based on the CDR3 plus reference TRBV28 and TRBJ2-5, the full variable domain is DVKVTQSSRYLVKRTGEKVFLECVQDMDHENMFWYRQDPGLGLRLIYFSYDVKMKEKGDIPEGYSVSREKKERFSLILESASTNQTSMYLCASSSRVETQYFGPGTRLLVL.

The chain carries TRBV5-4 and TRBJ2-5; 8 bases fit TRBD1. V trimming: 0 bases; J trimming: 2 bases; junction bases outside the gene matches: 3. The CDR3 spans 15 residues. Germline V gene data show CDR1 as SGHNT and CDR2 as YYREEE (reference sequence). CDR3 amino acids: CASSLGYRGQETQYF. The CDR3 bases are TGTGCCAGCAGCTTGGGGTACAGGGGGCAAGAGACCCAGTACTTC.

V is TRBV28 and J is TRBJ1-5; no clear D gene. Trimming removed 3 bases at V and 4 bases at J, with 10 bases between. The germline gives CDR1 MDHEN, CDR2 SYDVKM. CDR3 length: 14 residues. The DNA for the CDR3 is TGTGCCAGCAGTTTTGAACCGAGAAATCAGCCCCAGCATTTT. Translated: CASSFEPRNQPQHF.

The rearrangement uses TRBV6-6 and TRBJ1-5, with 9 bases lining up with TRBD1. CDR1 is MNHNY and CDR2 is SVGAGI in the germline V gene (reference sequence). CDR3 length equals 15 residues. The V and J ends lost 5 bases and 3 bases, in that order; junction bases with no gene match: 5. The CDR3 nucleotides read TGTGCCAGCAGTCAGGGGACAGGGTACAATCAGCCCCAGCATTTT. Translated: CASSQGTGYNQPQHF.

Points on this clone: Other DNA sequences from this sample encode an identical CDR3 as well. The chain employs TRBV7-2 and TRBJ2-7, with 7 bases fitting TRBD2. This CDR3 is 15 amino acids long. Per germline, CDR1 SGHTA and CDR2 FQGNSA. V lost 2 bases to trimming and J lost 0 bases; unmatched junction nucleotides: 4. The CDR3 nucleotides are TGTGCCAGCAGCTTACTGGGCGGGAGCTCCTACGAGCAGTACTTC. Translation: CASSLLGGSSYEQYF.

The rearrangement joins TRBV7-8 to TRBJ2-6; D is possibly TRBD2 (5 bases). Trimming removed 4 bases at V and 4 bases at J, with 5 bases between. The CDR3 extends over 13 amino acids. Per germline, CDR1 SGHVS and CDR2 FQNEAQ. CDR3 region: CASSSGGANVLTF. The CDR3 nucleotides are TGTGCCAGCAGCTCGGGGGGGGCCAACGTCCTGACTTTC.

The CDR3 bases are TGTGCCAGCAGTGACATGGTAGATACGCAGTATTTT. Its translation is CASSDMVDTQYF. V is TRBV6-1 and J is TRBJ2-3, with no clear D. Germline V gives CDR1 MNHNS, CDR2 SASEGT. The CDR3 sequence is 12 residues long. V was cut by 3 bases and J by 5 bases, with 6 bases left in between.

The CDR3 sequence is CASSLALGVGQPQHF. CDR3 bases: TGTGCCAGCAGCTTAGCTTTGGGGGTAGGTCAGCCCCAGCATTTT. The chain links TRBV7-8 to TRBJ1-5; tentative D call: TRBD1 (5 bases). The CDR3 has 15 residues. V lost 0 bases and J 6 bases, leaving 12 bases between the germline ends. From germline, CDR1 is SGHVS and CDR2 FQNEAQ.

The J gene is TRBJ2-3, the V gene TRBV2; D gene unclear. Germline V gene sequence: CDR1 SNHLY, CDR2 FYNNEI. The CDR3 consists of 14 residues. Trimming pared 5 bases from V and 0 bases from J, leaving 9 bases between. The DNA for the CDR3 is TGTGCCAGCAGTTCCCAAACTAGCACAGATACGCAGTATTTT. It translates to CASSSQTSTDTQYF. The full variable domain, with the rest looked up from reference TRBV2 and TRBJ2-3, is EPEVTQTPSHQVTQMGQEVILRCVPISNHLYFYWYRQILGQKVEFLVSFYNNEISEKSEIFDDQFSVERPDGSNFTLKIRSTKLEDSAMYFCASSSQTSTDTQYFGPGTRLTVL.

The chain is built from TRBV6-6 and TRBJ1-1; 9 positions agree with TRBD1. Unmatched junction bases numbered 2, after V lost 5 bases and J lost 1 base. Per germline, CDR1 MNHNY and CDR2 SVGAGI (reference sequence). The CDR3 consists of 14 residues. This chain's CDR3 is CASSTQGANTEAFF. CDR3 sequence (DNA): TGTGCCAGCAGTACACAGGGGGCGAACACTGAAGCTTTCTTT.